A selection of T cell receptor beta chains follows, all from one sample in a study of cytomegalovirus exposure and HLA in healthy donors. Method: immunoSEQ multiplex PCR; TCRdb's copy keeps in-frame clones and lacks some. The sample lists about 160,000 clones; 80% were seen once. The sequencing sample was made of PBMCs. The source of these receptors is a man aged 25 to 45 in good health and CMV-seronegative. Each CDR3 is given with its conserved first and last residue. D genes are given only for firm matches. Size tells how often a clone was seen (once, few, many) or the class of an expanded clone, and some rows leave it out.

clone_size,d_call,j_call,v_call,cdr3_aa,cdr3_nt
.,.,TRBJ2-7,TRBV10-1,CASSPGRLLGSYEQYF,TGCGCCAGCAGCCCCGGACGATTACTAGGCTCCTACGAGCAGTACTTC
.,TRBD1,TRBJ2-3,TRBV10-1,CASSESSDRVTDTQYF,TGCGCCAGCAGTGAGTCGTCGGACAGGGTCACAGATACGCAGTATTTT
.,.,TRBJ1-1,TRBV29-1,CTPLGPGIDTEAFF,TGCACCCCTCTTGGCCCAGGGATTGACACTGAAGCTTTCTTT
.,TRBD2,TRBJ2-3,TRBV5-1,CASSLNSGGSPTDTQYF,TGCGCCAGCAGTTTGAATAGCGGGGGGTCTCCCACAGATACGCAGTATTTT
few,.,TRBJ1-2,TRBV7-9,CASSLRPDYGYTF,TGTGCCAGCAGCTTGAGGCCCGACTATGGCTACACCTTC
.,.,TRBJ1-1,TRBV2,CASSEALVNTEAFF,TGTGCCAGCAGTGAAGCCCTTGTGAACACTGAAGCTTTCTTT
.,TRBD2,TRBJ2-1,TRBV10-3,CAILKERELSSYNEQFF,TGTGCCATTCTAAAGGAGCGGGAGCTCTCCTCCTACAATGAGCAGTTCTTC
.,.,TRBJ2-1,TRBV27,CASSGGDQKQFF,TGTGCCAGCAGTGGCGGGGACCAAAAACAGTTCTTC
.,.,TRBJ1-1,TRBV10-2,CASSEGQGSSTEAFF,TGCGCCAGCAGTGAGGGGCAGGGCTCGAGCACTGAAGCTTTCTTT
.,TRBD2,TRBJ2-1,TRBV9,CASSVGGTSGNEQFF,TGTGCCAGCAGCGTAGGAGGGACTAGCGGCAATGAGCAGTTCTTC
.,TRBD2,TRBJ2-3,TRBV5-4,CASSSPPSGRTQYF,TGTGCCAGCAGCTCACCCCCTAGCGGGCGAACGCAGTATTTT